Listed below are T cell receptor beta chains from one sample, sequenced in a study of T cells after posttransplantation cyclophosphamide. Libraries were prepared by immunoSEQ multiplex PCR; TCRdb keeps only in-frame clonotypes and omits some of them. The table includes over 10,000 clones, 2% to 2.5% detected once. The sample was PBMCs, taken after allogeneic stem cell transplant with posttransplant cyclophosphamide. The receptors were gathered from a male patient aged 25 to 39 who received an allogeneic stem cell transplant from a related donor, was CMV-positive, and had no GVHD. Some T cells may possibly be graft donor cells. CDR3s include the opening cysteine and the closing phenylalanine or tryptophan. A D gene is named only where the DNA matches it firmly. Size is stated for part of the rows, as once, few or many counts, or as a class when the clone is expanded.

j_call clone_size d_call cdr3_length v_call cdr3_aa cdr3_nt
TRBJ2-6 few TRBD1 17 TRBV5-1 CASSSGQGAGGANVLTF TGCGCCAGCAGCTCGGGACAGGGGGCGGGTGGGGCCAACGTCCTGACTTTC
TRBJ2-1 . . 15 TRBV11-3 CASSLVSGLYNEQFF TGTGCCAGCAGCTTAGTGTCCGGTCTCTACAATGAGCAGTTCTTC
TRBJ2-3 few TRBD2 15 TRBV5-1 CASSLEAGGGDTQYF TGCGCCAGCAGCTTGGAGGCGGGGGGGGGAGATACGCAGTATTTT
TRBJ2-1 few . 15 TRBV7-2 CASSFFLSSYNEQFF TGTGCCAGCAGCTTCTTCCTAAGCTCCTACAATGAGCAGTTCTTC
TRBJ2-7 few TRBD2 18 TRBV4-2 CASSQDEMSGTLSYEQYF TGTGCCAGCAGCCAAGATGAAATGAGCGGGACTTTATCCTACGAGCAGTACTTC
TRBJ1-6 . . 14 TRBV7-9 CASSNIHNNSPLHF TGTGCCAGCAGCAATATTCACAATAATTCACCCCTCCACTTT
TRBJ2-2 . TRBD2 15 TRBV5-1 CASSFSGGMNGELFF TGCGCCAGCAGCTTTAGCGGGGGGATGAACGGGGAGCTGTTTTTT
TRBJ1-5 . . 17 TRBV4-1 CASSQEGAGASNQPQHF TGCGCCAGCAGCCAAGAAGGTGCAGGGGCAAGCAATCAGCCCCAGCATTTT
TRBJ2-2 few . 14 TRBV6-6 CASIGRAYTGELFF TGTGCCAGCATCGGCAGGGCGTACACCGGGGAGCTGTTTTTT
TRBJ1-1 few . 13 TRBV29-1 CSVERPVNTEAFF TGCAGCGTTGAACGCCCGGTAAACACTGAAGCTTTCTTT
TRBJ2-2 . TRBD2 17 TRBV5-4 CASSPQGRGTNTGELFF TGTGCCAGCAGTCCCCAAGGGCGGGGGACGAACACCGGGGAGCTGTTTTTT
TRBJ2-3 . TRBD2 16 TRBV9 CASSVRGGGALGAQYF TGTGCCAGCAGCGTAAGGGGCGGGGGGGCGCTCGGCGCGCAGTATTTT
TRBJ1-1 few . 13 TRBV10-2 CASSEQGTGEAFF TGCGCCAGCAGTGAGCAGGGAACGGGTGAAGCTTTCTTT
TRBJ2-3 . . 17 TRBV5-3 CARSLGGLGGPTDTQYF TGTGCCAGAAGCTTGGGGGGTTTAGGGGGACCCACAGATACGCAGTATTTT
TRBJ2-1 . . 14 TRBV11-3 CASSFDALAGEQFF TGTGCCAGCAGCTTCGATGCCCTGGCAGGTGAGCAGTTCTTC
TRBJ2-3 . TRBD2 14 TRBV5-1 CASRSLAGTDTQYF TGCGCCAGCAGGTCCCTAGCGGGGACAGATACGCAGTATTTT
TRBJ2-7 few TRBD2 15 TRBV7-2 CASSLQAGGSYEQYF TGTGCCAGCAGCTTGCAGGCGGGAGGCTCCTACGAGCAGTACTTC
TRBJ2-2 few TRBD2 17 TRBV5-1 CASSSKEGGPSDGELFF TGCGCCAGCAGCTCAAAAGAGGGAGGGCCGAGTGACGGGGAGCTGTTTTTT
TRBJ2-1 few TRBD2 13 TRBV14 CASSLAGGGEQFF TGTGCCAGCAGCCTAGCGGGAGGGGGTGAGCAGTTCTTC
TRBJ2-2 few . 13 TRBV2 CASRWGRPGELFF TGTGCCAGCAGGTGGGGGCGCCCCGGGGAGCTGTTTTTT
TRBJ1-4 few . 14 TRBV15 CATSRDVGREKLFF TGTGCCACCAGCAGAGATGTGGGGAGGGAAAAACTGTTTTTT
TRBJ1-2 . TRBD1 16 TRBV12-5 CASGLGGTGGNDGYTF TGTGCTAGTGGTTTGGGAGGGACAGGGGGTAATGATGGCTACACCTTC
TRBJ2-5 . TRBD2 16 TRBV6-1 CASSVTSGRMLETQYF TGTGCCAGCAGTGTAACTAGCGGGAGGATGTTAGAGACCCAGTACTTC
TRBJ2-3 few TRBD1 15 TRBV4-1 CASSHGTVSTDTQYF TGCGCCAGCAGCCATGGGACAGTCAGCACAGATACGCAGTATTTT
TRBJ2-1 . TRBD1 13 TRBV19 CASKATGTNEQFF TGTGCCAGTAAGGCGACAGGGACGAATGAGCAGTTCTTC
TRBJ1-5 . TRBD1 15 TRBV2 CASSETSAGGQPQHF TGTGCCAGCAGTGAAACTTCGGCAGGGGGACAGCCCCAGCATTTT
TRBJ1-6 hyperexpanded . 18 TRBV7-9 CASSFRDTPSSYNSPLHF TGTGCCAGCAGCTTCAGGGACACCCCGAGCTCCTATAATTCACCCCTCCACTTT
TRBJ2-3 few TRBD1 16 TRBV6-5 CASSLFRGLGVDTQYF TGTGCCAGCAGTTTATTCAGGGGGTTAGGAGTAGATACGCAGTATTTT
TRBJ2-1 few . 14 TRBV19 CASSIRQWPDRQFF TGTGCCAGTAGTATTAGACAGTGGCCCGATAGGCAGTTCTTC
TRBJ2-2 few . 14 TRBV6-1 CASSELGGTGELFF TGTGCCAGCAGTGAACTTGGGGGGACCGGGGAGCTGTTTTTT
TRBJ2-7 . . 13 TRBV18 CASSPRHSYEQYF TGTGCCAGCTCACCACGGCACTCCTACGAGCAGTACTTC
TRBJ2-3 . TRBD2 15 TRBV9 CASSVTSGTLDTQYF TGTGCCAGCAGCGTAACTAGCGGTACCTTAGATACGCAGTATTTT
TRBJ1-2 few . 14 TRBV18 CASSPWDLAKDYTF TGTGCCAGCTCACCATGGGACTTGGCTAAGGACTACACCTTC
TRBJ1-4 . . 15 TRBV19 CASSIGTRGSEKLFF TGTGCCAGTAGTATAGGGACACGAGGAAGTGAAAAACTGTTTTTT
TRBJ1-1 . . 13 TRBV6-6 CASSNLGGFGAFF TGTGCCAGCAGTAACCTGGGGGGGTTTGGAGCTTTCTTT
TRBJ1-6 . . 17 TRBV7-6 CASSPVGGAVRNSPLHF TGTGCCAGCAGCCCCGTGGGGGGGGCGGTACGAAATTCACCCCTCCACTTT
TRBJ2-1 . . 17 TRBV2 CASSEPLTSLAVNEQFF TGTGCCAGCAGTGAACCGTTAACTAGCCTCGCGGTAAATGAGCAGTTCTTC
TRBJ2-1 . TRBD2 12 TRBV4-1 CASSPTSSEQFF TGCGCCAGCAGCCCGACTAGCAGTGAGCAGTTCTTC
TRBJ2-2 few TRBD1 16 TRBV5-5 CASSFPQGANTGELFF TGTGCCAGCAGCTTCCCGCAGGGGGCGAACACCGGGGAGCTGTTTTTT
TRBJ1-4 few . 16 TRBV18 CASSTTGRATNEKLFF TGTGCCAGCTCGACTACAGGGAGGGCAACTAATGAAAAACTGTTTTTT
TRBJ1-4 . TRBD1 14 TRBV7-9 CASSPGTGNEKLFF TGTGCCAGCAGCCCAGGGACAGGGAATGAAAAACTGTTTTTT
TRBJ2-5 . TRBD1 14 TRBV18 CASSQTGGRETQYF TGTGCCAGCTCCCAAACAGGGGGCCGAGAGACCCAGTACTTC